These 17 T cell receptor beta chains share one sample of origin, sequenced in a study of shared clonotypes between healthy human individuals. Repertoires were generated with immunoSEQ multiplex PCR, while TCRdb's copy carries only in-frame clones and drops some. This table has approximately 1.4 million clones, approximately 98% appearing once. Sequencing was performed on naive CD4+ T cells sorted from blood. Subset denoted: CD45RA+ positively selected. These receptors were collected from a man younger than 40 in good health.

The chain employs TRBV4-3 and TRBJ2-7, with unresolved D. Looked up from germline, CDR1 is LGHNA and CDR2 is YSLEER. This CDR3 region has 13 residues. Between the trimmed V and J ends, which lost 3 bases and 1 base, there was a span of 7 bases. Written as DNA, the CDR3 is TGCGCCAGCAGCCAGGGCCGGTCCTACGAGCAGTACTTC. Its protein is CASSQGRSYEQYF.

The chain is built from TRBV5-4 and TRBJ1-2; D might be TRBD1 (6 bases). V lost 2 bases to trimming and J lost 3 bases, with 20 bases between them. The CDR3 length is 17 residues. Germline assignment: CDR1 SGHNT and CDR2 YYREEE (reference sequence). CDR3 nucleotide sequence: TGTGCCAGCAGCTTTGGACGACAGGAGACGGGGGACTATGGCTACACCTTC. This gives the protein CASSFGRQETGDYGYTF. Full variable domain (rest looked up from reference TRBV5-4 and TRBJ1-2): ETGVTQSPTHLIKTRGQQVTLRCSSQSGHNTVSWYQQALGQGPQFIFQYYREEENGRGNFPPRFSGLQFPNYSSELNVNALELDDSALYLCASSFGRQETGDYGYTFGSGTRLTVV.

The V gene is TRBV5-8, the J gene TRBJ2-2, with D possibly being TRBD1 (5 bases). V lost 5 bases and J 1 base, leaving 9 bases between the germline ends. Per germline, CDR1 SGHTS and CDR2 YDEGEE. This CDR3 comprises 14 residues. Here the CDR3 reads CASSFDRNTGELFF. In nucleotides, the CDR3 is TGTGCCAGCAGTTTCGACAGGAACACCGGGGAGCTGTTTTTT.

The rearrangement joins TRBV11-3 to TRBJ2-3; TRBD1 agrees at 10 bases. Germline V gene data show CDR1 as SGHNT and CDR2 as YENEEA. V lost 0 bases and J lost 4; bases outside the gene matches: 1. The CDR3 consists of 15 residues. DNA for the CDR3: TGTGCCAGCAGCTTAGACGGGACAGGGGCAGATACGCAGTATTTT. Its translation is CASSLDGTGADTQYF. The variable domain in full, completed from reference TRBV11-3 and TRBJ2-3, reads EAGVVQSPRYKIIEKKQPVAFWCNPISGHNTLYWYLQNLGQGPELLIRYENEEAVDDSQLPKDRFSAERLKGVDSTLKIQPAELGDSAVYLCASSLDGTGADTQYFGPGTRLTVL.

The J gene is TRBJ2-7, the V gene TRBV6-1, with a weak D call TRBD2 (6 bases). This CDR3 comprises 14 residues. V was shortened by 1 base and J by 7 bases, with 14 bases between the two germline ends. Per germline, CDR1 MNHNS and CDR2 SASEGT. Here the CDR3 reads CASSEDGSRLEQYF. In nucleotides, the CDR3 is TGTGCCAGCAGTGAAGACGGGAGCCGGTTAGAGCAGTACTTC.

The V and J genes are TRBV6-1 and TRBJ2-7; 8 nucleotides agree with TRBD2. The ends lost 6 bases at V and 3 bases at J; junction bases unmatched: 10. The CDR3 sequence is 15 residues long. Germline loops: CDR1 MNHNS, CDR2 SASEGT. The CDR3 spells CASRVSGRGLYEQYF. The CDR3 bases are TGTGCCAGCAGAGTAAGCGGGAGAGGACTCTACGAGCAGTACTTC.

This sequence joins TRBV28 and TRBJ1-2, with D tentatively TRBD1 (5 bases). CDR1 and CDR2 (germline): MDHEN, SYDVKM. The CDR3 consists of 11 residues. V shed 4 bases and J shed 7 bases, with 7 bases lying between them. In DNA, the CDR3 is TGTGCCAGCAGTTCAGGGATTGGCTACACCTTC. Translation: CASSSGIGYTF.

The chain employs TRBV9 and TRBJ2-3; perhaps TRBD1 as D (6 bases). Germline loops: CDR1 SGDLS, CDR2 YYNGEE. Trimming took 4 bases from V and 6 from J, leaving 21 bases between them. CDR3 length equals 16 residues. The CDR3 DNA reads as TGTGCCAGCAGCCCAGCCGCAGGGGTGTTAGGGGATACGCAGTATTTT. This translates into CASSPAAGVLGDTQYF.

The chain has TRBV6-4 and TRBJ1-5; tentative D call: TRBD1 (6 bases). CDR1 MRHNA and CDR2 SNTAGT come from the germline V gene. This CDR3 is 17 amino acids long. Trimming pared 6 bases from V and 7 bases from J, leaving 25 bases between. The CDR3 DNA reads as TGTGCCAGCAGGGTAGGCCGGGGGCAGGTGCCCAACCAGCCCCAGCATTTT. It yields the protein CASRVGRGQVPNQPQHF.

V and J are TRBV9 and TRBJ2-2, with D perhaps matching TRBD1 (5 bases). Deletions cut 7 bases from V and 2 bases from J, with 12 bases between. This CDR3 region has 14 residues. CDR1 and CDR2 from the germline V gene are SGDLS and YYNGEE. The CDR3 sequence: CASGIGANTGELFF. The CDR3 DNA reads as TGTGCCAGCGGTATAGGGGCCAACACCGGGGAGCTGTTTTTT.

The chain uses TRBV5-8 and TRBJ1-2; D gene unclear. Per germline, CDR1 SGHTS and CDR2 YDEGEE. The CDR3 runs 13 residues. The V and J ends lost 0 bases and 8 bases respectively, with 11 bases between them. CDR3 coding DNA: TGTGCCAGCAGCTTGGCCCCCGATCGAGGCTACACCTTC. It encodes CASSLAPDRGYTF.

This chain uses TRBV5-1 with TRBJ1-2; TRBD1 matches 7 bases. The CDR3 runs to 13 residues. Germline lookup yields CDR1 SGHRS and CDR2 YFSETQ. The junction had 6 bases not matched to a gene; V was cut back by 0 bases and J by 10 bases. The CDR3 DNA reads TGCGCCAGCAGCTTGGAAGGACAGGAACCCTACACCTTC. It encodes CASSLEGQEPYTF.

The chain employs TRBV9 and TRBJ2-7; possible D gene TRBD1, 6 bases. The V gene's germline CDR1 is SGDLS and CDR2 YYNGEE. V lost 0 bases, J lost 1 base, and 17 bases lay in between. There are 17 residues in the CDR3. The CDR3 DNA follows: TGTGCCAGCAGCGTAGGCCCCAAAGGGGGTTCGTCCTACGAGCAGTACTTC. Protein: CASSVGPKGGSSYEQYF.

In the case of this clone: The sample holds other DNA sequences that translate to the same CDR3. V usage is TRBV5-1 and J usage is TRBJ2-1; 10 bases are shared with TRBD1. The CDR3 length is 15 residues. The J segment lost 7 bases and the V segment lost 0 bases, leaving 4 bases of the junction unmatched. Germline-derived CDR1 and CDR2 are SGHRS and YFSETQ. CDR3 sequence (DNA): TGCGCCAGCAGCTTGGGACAGGGGGCAACGAATGAGCAGTTCTTC. Translated: CASSLGQGATNEQFF. The variable domain in full, with the rest retrieved from reference TRBV5-1 and TRBJ2-1, is KAGVTQTPRYLIKTRGQQVTLSCSPISGHRSVSWYQQTPGQGLQFLFEYFSETQRNKGNFPGRFSGRQFSNSRSEMNVSTLELGDSALYLCASSLGQGATNEQFFGPGTRLTVL.

The chain couples TRBV7-4 to TRBJ2-1; possibly TRBD1 for D (5 bases). This CDR3 has 16 amino acids. V dropped 2 bases and J dropped 7 bases, with 18 bases sitting between them. Germline CDR1 reads SGHVT; CDR2 reads SQSDAQ. The CDR3, as DNA: TGTGCCAGCAGCTTATTGAACCCCATCGACAGTAATGAGCAGTTCTTC. Translating it yields CASSLLNPIDSNEQFF.

CDR3 protein: CASSQVWTSGMAEQFF. In DNA form, the CDR3 reads TGTGCCAGCAGCCAAGTTTGGACTAGCGGGATGGCTGAGCAGTTCTTC. The V gene is TRBV14, the J gene TRBJ2-1, with 12 bases fitting TRBD2. This CDR3 region has 16 residues. After removal of 1 base from V and 9 bases from J, the junction contained 7 bases not matched to a gene. The germline CDR1 and CDR2 sequences are SGHDN and FVKESK.

This clone was seen a single time. The rearrangement uses TRBV29-1 and TRBJ2-7; TRBD1 might be the D (5 bases). Looked up from germline, CDR1 is SQVTM and CDR2 is ANQGSEA. Trimming removed 6 bases at V and 1 base at J, with 13 bases between. This CDR3 region has 13 residues. The CDR3 DNA sequence: TGCAGCGTCATGACAGATGGATCCTACGAGCAGTACTTC. As protein: CSVMTDGSYEQYF.